Reported below is one T cell receptor beta chain. The target antigen is unknown. The junction shows a germline mismatch at one end, possibly a read error. The sample carries other DNA sequences with the same CDR3. The data were obtained in a study of cytomegalovirus exposure and HLA in healthy donors. General study findings and limits: In a later analysis, a missense DCLRE1C variant was linked to TCR beta V- and J-gene trimming.

The PCR employed 60 Vbeta primers together with 13 Jbeta primers. Sequencing used immunoSEQ multiplex PCR; TCRdb keeps in-frame clones, though not all of them. The sample has approximately 180,000 clones; around 80% are singletons. Germline V gives CDR1 SEHNR, CDR2 FQNEAQ (reference sequence). CDR3 length equals 11 residues. The sample comprised PBMCs. V usage is TRBV7-9 and J usage is TRBJ1-1, with TRBD1 matching over 8 bases. This receptor was taken from a man aged 18 to 35 in good health and CMV-seronegative. The DNA of the CDR3 is TGTGCCAGCAGTAGACAGGGGCAGGCTTTCTTC. This encodes CASSRQGQAFF.